The 2 T cell receptor beta chains presented below share a single source sample, sequenced in a study of memory CD4+ T cells and cytomegalovirus serostatus. Single viable CD3+CD4+CD8-CD45RO+ cells were sorted as the memory CD4+ T cells. Produced via immunoSEQ multiplex PCR; TCRdb's table is partial and in-frame only. The sample shows about 82,000 clones, 75% to 90% of them seen only once. Sequencing was done on a sample of memory CD4+ T cells from blood. These receptors all come from an adult in good health and CMV-seronegative.

This chain's CDR3 is CASSSGGEDTEAFF. The DNA of the CDR3 is TGTGCCAGCAGCTCAGGGGGCGAGGACACTGAAGCTTTCTTT. This chain connects TRBV5-4 to TRBJ1-1; 8 bases are a match to TRBD1. Germline V CDR1 and CDR2: SGHNT, YYREEE (reference sequence). The CDR3 totals 14 residues. With V trimmed by 3 bases and J by 3 bases, 4 bases remained unmatched.

The V and J genes are TRBV7-2 and TRBJ1-2; no definite D call. Germline V gene sequence: CDR1 SGHTA, CDR2 FQGNSA. The V and J ends lost 0 bases and 1 base respectively, with 6 bases between them. The CDR3 is made up of 14 amino acids. This CDR3 reads CASSLAGLNYGYTF. Written as DNA, the CDR3 is TGTGCCAGCAGCTTAGCGGGCCTTAACTATGGCTACACCTTC. Supplemented by reference TRBV7-2 and TRBJ1-2, the full variable domain reads GAGVSQSPSNKVTEKGKDVELRCDPISGHTALYWYRQSLGQGLEFLIYFQGNSAPDKSGLPSDRFSAERTGGSVSTLTIQRTQQEDSAVYLCASSLAGLNYGYTFGSGTRLTVV.